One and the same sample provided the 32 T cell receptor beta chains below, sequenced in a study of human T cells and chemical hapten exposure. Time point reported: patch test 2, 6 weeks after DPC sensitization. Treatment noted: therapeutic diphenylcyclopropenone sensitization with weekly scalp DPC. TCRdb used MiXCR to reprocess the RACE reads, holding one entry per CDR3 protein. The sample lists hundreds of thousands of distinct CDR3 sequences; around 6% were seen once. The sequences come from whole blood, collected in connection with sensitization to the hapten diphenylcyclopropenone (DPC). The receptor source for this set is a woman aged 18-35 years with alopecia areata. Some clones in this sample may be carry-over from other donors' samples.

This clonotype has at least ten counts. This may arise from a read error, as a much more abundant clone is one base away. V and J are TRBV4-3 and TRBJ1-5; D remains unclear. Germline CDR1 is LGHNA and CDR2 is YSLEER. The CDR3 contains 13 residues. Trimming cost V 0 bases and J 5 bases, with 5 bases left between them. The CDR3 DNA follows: TGCGCCAGCAGCCAAGAGGCGGATCAGCCCCAGCATTTT. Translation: CASSQEADQPQHF.

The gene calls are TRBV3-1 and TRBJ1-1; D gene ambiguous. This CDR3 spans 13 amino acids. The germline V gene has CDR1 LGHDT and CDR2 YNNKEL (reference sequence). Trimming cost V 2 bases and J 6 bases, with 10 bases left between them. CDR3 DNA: TGTGCCAGCAGCCAATTGCTTAACCCTGAAGCTTTCTTT. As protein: CASSQLLNPEAFF.

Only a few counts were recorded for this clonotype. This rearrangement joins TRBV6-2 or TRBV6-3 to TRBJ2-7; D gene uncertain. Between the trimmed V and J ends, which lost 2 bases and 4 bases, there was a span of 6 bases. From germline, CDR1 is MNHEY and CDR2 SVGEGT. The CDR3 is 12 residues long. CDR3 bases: TGTGCCAGCAGTTACGTGGGTTACGAGCAGTACTTC. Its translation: CASSYVGYEQYF.

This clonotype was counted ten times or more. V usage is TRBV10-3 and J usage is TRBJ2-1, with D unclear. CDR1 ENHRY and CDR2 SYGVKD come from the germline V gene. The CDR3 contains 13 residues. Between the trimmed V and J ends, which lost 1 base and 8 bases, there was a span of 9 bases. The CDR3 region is CAISEWRIDEQFF. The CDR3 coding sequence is TGTGCCATCAGTGAGTGGCGTATCGATGAGCAGTTCTTC.

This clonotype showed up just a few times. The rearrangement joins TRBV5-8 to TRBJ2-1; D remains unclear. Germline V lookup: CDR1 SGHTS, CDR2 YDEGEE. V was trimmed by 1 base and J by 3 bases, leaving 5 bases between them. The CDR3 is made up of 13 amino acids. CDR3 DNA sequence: TGTGCCAGCAGCTTGTGGGGCTACAATGAGCAGTTCTTC. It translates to CASSLWGYNEQFF. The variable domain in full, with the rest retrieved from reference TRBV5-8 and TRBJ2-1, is EAGVTQSPTHLIKTRGQQATLRCSPISGHTSVYWYQQALGLGLQFLLWYDEGEERNRGNFPPRFSGRQFPNYSSELNVNALELEDSALYLCASSLWGYNEQFFGPGTRLTVL.

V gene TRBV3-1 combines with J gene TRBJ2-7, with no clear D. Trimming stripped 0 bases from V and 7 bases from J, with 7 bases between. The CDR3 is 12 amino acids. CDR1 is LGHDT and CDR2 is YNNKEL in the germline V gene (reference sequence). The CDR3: CASSQDSWEQYF. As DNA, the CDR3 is TGTGCCAGCAGCCAAGACAGTTGGGAGCAGTACTTC.

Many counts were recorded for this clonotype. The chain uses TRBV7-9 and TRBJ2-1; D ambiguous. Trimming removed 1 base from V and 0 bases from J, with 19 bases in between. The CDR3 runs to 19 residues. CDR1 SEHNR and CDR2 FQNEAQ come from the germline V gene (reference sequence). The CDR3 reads CASSLVSRPLTGSYNEQFF. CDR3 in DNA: TGTGCCAGCAGCTTAGTTAGCCGTCCCTTAACGGGCTCCTACAATGAGCAGTTCTTC. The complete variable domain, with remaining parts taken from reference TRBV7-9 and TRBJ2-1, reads DTGVSQNPRHKITKRGQNVTFRCDPISEHNRLYWYRQTLGQGPEFLTYFQNEAQLEKSRLLSDRFSAERPKGSFSTLEIQRTEQGDSAMYLCASSLVSRPLTGSYNEQFFGPGTRLTVL.

The CDR3 region has the DNA TGTGCCAGCAGTGAGGCGGCGATAAACATTCAGTACTTC. As protein: CASSEAAINIQYF. This chain connects TRBV25-1 to TRBJ2-4; the D is unclear. The V end lost 3 bases, the J end lost 6 bases, and 9 bases lay between the germline ends. The CDR3 spans 13 residues. The V gene's germline CDR1 is MGHDK and CDR2 SYGVNS.

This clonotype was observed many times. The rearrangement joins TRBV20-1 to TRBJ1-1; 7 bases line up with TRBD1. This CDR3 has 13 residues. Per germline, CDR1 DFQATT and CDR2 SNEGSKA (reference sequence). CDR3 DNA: TGCAGGGGGGGACAGACGATGAACACTGAAGCTTTCTTT. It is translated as CRGGQTMNTEAFF.

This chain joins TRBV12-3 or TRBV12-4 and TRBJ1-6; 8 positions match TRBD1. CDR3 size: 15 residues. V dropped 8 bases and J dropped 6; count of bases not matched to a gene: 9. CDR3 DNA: TGTGCCAGCGGCATTAGACAGGGGTCTAATTCACCCCTCCACTTT. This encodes CASGIRQGSNSPLHF.

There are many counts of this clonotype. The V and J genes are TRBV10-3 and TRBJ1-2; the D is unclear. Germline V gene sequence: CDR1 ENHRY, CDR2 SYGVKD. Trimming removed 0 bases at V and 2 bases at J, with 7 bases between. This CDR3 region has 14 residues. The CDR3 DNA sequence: TGTGCCATCAGTGAGTCTGTTTCCAACTATGGCTACACCTTC. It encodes CAISESVSNYGYTF.

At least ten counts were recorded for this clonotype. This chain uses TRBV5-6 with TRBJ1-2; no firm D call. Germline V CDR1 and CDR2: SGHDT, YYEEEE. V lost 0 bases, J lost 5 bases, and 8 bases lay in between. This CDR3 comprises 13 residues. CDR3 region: CASSLDLQYGYTF. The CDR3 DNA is TGTGCCAGCAGCTTGGATTTACAGTATGGCTACACCTTC.

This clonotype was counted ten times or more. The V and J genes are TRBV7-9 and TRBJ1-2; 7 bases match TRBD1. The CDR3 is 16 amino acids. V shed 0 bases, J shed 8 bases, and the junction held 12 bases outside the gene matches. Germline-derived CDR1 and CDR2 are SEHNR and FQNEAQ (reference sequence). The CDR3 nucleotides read TGTGCCAGCAGCTTAGCGGGGGGACAGATCCATGGCGGCTACACCTTC. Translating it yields CASSLAGGQIHGGYTF.

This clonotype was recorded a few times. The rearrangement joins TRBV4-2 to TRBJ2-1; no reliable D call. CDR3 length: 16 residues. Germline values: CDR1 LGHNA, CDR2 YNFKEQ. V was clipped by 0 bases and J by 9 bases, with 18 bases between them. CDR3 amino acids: CASSQDTSAPAREQFF. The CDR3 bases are TGTGCCAGCAGCCAAGATACGTCGGCTCCCGCACGTGAGCAGTTCTTC.

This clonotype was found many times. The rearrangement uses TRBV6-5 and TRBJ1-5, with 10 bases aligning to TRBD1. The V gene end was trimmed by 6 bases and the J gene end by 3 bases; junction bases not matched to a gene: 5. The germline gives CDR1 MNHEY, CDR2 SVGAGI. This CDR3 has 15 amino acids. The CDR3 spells CASRDGTGDNQPQHF. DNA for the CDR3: TGTGCCAGCAGGGACGGGACAGGGGACAATCAGCCCCAGCATTTT.

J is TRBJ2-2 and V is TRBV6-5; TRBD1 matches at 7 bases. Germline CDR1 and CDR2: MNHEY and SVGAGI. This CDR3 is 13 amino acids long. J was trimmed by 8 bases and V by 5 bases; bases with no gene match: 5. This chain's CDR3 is CASSRQGRGELFF. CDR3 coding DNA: TGTGCCAGCAGTAGACAGGGAAGAGGGGAGCTGTTTTTT.

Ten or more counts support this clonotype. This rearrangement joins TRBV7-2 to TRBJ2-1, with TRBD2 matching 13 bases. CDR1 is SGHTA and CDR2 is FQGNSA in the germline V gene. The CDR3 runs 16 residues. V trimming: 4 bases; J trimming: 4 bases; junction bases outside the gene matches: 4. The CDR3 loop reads CASSSSGLAGYNEQFF. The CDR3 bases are TGTGCCAGCAGCTCCTCGGGACTAGCGGGATACAATGAGCAGTTCTTC.

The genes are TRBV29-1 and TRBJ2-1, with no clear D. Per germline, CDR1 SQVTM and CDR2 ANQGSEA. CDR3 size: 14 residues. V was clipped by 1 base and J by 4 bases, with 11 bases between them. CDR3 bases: TGCAGCGTTGAAGGGGTCCACTTATACAATGAGCAGTTCTTC. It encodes CSVEGVHLYNEQFF.

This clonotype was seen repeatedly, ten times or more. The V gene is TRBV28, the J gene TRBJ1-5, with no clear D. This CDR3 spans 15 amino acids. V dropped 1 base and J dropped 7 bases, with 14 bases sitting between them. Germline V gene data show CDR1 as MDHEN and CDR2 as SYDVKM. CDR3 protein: CASSLSFRSKQPQHF. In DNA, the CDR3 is TGTGCCAGCAGTTTATCATTCAGGTCGAAACAGCCCCAGCATTTT.

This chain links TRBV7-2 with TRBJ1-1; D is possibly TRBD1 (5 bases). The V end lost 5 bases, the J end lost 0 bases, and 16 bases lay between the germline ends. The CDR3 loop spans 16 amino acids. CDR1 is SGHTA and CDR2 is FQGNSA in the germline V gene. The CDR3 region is CASSPWTRSMNTEAFF. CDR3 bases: TGTGCCAGCAGCCCGTGGACACGGTCAATGAACACTGAAGCTTTCTTT.

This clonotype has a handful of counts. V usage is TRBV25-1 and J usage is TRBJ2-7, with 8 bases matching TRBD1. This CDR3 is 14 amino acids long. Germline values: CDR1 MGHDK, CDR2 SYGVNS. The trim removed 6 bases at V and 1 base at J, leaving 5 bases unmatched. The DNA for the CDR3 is TGTGCCAGCAGCCGGGACAGGTTATCCTACGAGCAGTACTTC. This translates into CASSRDRLSYEQYF.

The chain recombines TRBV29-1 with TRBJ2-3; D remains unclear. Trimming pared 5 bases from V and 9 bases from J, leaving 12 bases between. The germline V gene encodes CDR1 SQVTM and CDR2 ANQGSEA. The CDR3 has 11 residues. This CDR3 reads CSVQVHQTQYF. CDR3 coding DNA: TGCAGCGTTCAGGTCCACCAGACGCAGTATTTT.

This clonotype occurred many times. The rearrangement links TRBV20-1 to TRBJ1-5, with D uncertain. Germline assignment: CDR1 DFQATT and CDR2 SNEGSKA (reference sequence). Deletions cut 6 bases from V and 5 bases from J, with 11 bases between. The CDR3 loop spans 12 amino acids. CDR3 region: CSARGGDQPQHF. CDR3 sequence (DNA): TGCAGTGCCCGCGGCGGGGATCAGCCCCAGCATTTT.

The CDR3 reads CASSLMDGNYGYTF. The CDR3 nucleotides read TGCGCCAGCAGCTTGATGGACGGGAACTATGGCTACACCTTC. V is TRBV5-1 and J is TRBJ1-2; D unresolved. Germline-derived CDR1 and CDR2 are SGHRS and YFSETQ. V was clipped by 1 base and J by 2 bases, with 9 bases between them. CDR3 length: 14 amino acids.

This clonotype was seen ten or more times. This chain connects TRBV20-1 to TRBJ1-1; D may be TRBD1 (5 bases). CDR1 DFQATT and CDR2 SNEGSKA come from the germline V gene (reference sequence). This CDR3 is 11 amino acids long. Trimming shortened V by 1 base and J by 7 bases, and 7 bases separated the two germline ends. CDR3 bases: TGCAGTGCTAGAGGGGGGATTGAAGCTTTCTTT. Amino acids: CSARGGIEAFF.

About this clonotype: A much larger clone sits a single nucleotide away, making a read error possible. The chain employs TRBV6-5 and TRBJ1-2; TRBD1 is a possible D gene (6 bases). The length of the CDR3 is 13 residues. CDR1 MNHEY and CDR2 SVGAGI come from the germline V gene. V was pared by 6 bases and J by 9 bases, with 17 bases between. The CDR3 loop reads CASSRGRYDSYTF. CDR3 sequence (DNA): TGTGCCAGCAGCCGGGGGCGGTACGATAGCTACACCTTC.

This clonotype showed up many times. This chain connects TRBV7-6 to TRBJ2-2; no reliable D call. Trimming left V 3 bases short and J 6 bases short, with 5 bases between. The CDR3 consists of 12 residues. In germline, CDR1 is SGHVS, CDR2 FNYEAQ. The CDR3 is CASSFWAGELFF. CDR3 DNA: TGTGCCAGCAGCTTTTGGGCCGGGGAGCTGTTTTTT.

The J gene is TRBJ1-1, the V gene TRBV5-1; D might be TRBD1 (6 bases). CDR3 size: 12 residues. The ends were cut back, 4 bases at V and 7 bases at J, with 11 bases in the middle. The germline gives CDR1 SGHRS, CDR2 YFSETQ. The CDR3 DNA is TGCGCCAGCAGCATGACAGGTTTTGAAGCTTTCTTT. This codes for CASSMTGFEAFF.

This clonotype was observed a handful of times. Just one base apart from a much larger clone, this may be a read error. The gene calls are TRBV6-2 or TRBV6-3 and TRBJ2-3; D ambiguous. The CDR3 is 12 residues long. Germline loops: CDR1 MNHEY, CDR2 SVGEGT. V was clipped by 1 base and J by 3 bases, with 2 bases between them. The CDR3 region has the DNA TGTGCCAGCAGTTACTGGACAGATACGCAGTATTTT. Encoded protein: CASSYWTDTQYF.

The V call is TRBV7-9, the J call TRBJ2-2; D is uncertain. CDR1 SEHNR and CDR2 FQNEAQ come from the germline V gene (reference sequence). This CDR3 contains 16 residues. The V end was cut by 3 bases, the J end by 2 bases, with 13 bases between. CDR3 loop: CASSLSSSINTGELFF. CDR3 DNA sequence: TGTGCCAGCAGCTTGAGTTCGTCGATTAACACCGGGGAGCTGTTTTTT.

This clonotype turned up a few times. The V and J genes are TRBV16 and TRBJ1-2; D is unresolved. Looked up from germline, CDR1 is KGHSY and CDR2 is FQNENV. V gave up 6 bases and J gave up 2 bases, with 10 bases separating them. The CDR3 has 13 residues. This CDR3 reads CASSPAQNYGYTF. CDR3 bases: TGTGCCAGCAGTCCCGCACAAAACTATGGCTACACCTTC.

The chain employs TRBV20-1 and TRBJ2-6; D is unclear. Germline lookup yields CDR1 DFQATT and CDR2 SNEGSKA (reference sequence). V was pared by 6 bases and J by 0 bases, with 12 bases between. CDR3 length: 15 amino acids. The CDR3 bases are TGCAGTGCCCTTGAGAAAAGCTCTGGGGCCAACGTCCTGACTTTC. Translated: CSALEKSSGANVLTF.